A single sample is the source of the 5 T cell receptor beta chains below, sequenced in a study of metastatic and nonmetastatic thyroid tumors. Not a single patient had been given any form of treatment at any point before undergoing thyroid surgery. TCRdb reanalyzed the PCR reads via MiXCR. The sample has 70,000 or so clones, approximately 14% seen once; the top ten hold under 8%. The sample was blood. The source is a male donor with papillary thyroid cancer or a benign thyroid nodule (not recorded which). Some clones in this sample may be carry-over from other donors' samples.

At least ten counts were recorded for this clone. CDR3 bases: TGTGCCAGCAGCTTAGGCTTTCAGGTAGCCACTGAAGCTTTCTTT. Its translation is CASSLGFQVATEAFF. The chain has TRBV13 and TRBJ1-1; unclear D gene. CDR3 size: 15 residues. Germline lookup yields CDR1 PRHDT and CDR2 FYEKMQ (reference sequence). Between the trimmed V and J ends, which lost 0 bases and 4 bases, there was a span of 12 bases.

This clone was found many times. The chain joins TRBV5-6 to TRBJ2-5; possible D gene TRBD1, 6 bases. CDR3 length: 14 residues. CDR1 and CDR2 from the germline V gene are SGHDT and YYEEEE. V was shortened by 4 bases and J by 1 base, with 11 bases between the two germline ends. The CDR3 DNA is TGTGCCAGCAGCCGTGGGACACTCCAAGAGACCCAGTACTTC. Its translation is CASSRGTLQETQYF.

In the case of this clone: Being one base from a much bigger clone, this may be a read error. The CDR3 protein is CASSGHGGVGTDTQYF. CDR3 nucleotides: TGTGCCAGCAGCGGGCACGGTGGGGTCGGCACAGATACGCAGTATTTT. The chain joins TRBV9 to TRBJ2-3; D remains ambiguous. Germline values: CDR1 SGDLS, CDR2 YYNGEE. The CDR3 length is 16 residues. Trimming removed 3 bases from V and 1 base from J, with 15 bases in between.

This clone was found many times. The chain links TRBV5-1 to TRBJ2-7; 7 bases fit TRBD1. The V segment lost 4 bases and the J segment 6 bases; nucleotides outside the gene matches: 7. This CDR3 contains 13 residues. CDR1 and CDR2 from the germline V gene are SGHRS and YFSETQ. CDR3 protein: CASSPTGAAEQYV. CDR3 DNA sequence: TGCGCCAGCAGCCCCACAGGGGCGGCCGAGCAGTACGTC.

This clone came up many times. This chain joins TRBV7-2 and TRBJ2-1; D unresolved. CDR3 length: 13 residues. Germline assignment: CDR1 SGHTA and CDR2 FQGNSA. V was pared by 1 base and J by 5 bases, with 6 bases between. This CDR3 is CASSLGQNNEQFF. DNA of the CDR3: TGTGCCAGCAGCTTAGGGCAAAACAATGAGCAGTTCTTC. Complete variable domain (other parts from reference TRBV7-2 and TRBJ2-1): GAGVSQSPSNKVTEKGKDVELRCDPISGHTALYWYRQSLGQGLEFLIYFQGNSAPDKSGLPSDRFSAERTGGSVSTLTIQRTQQEDSAVYLCASSLGQNNEQFFGPGTRLTVL.